This TCR beta chain came from a study of blood T cells in healthy people across ages. Study-wide points: Both naive CD4+ cell counts and diversity were greater in long-lived donors than in aged donors.

This clonotype is a singleton in its sample. The antigen remains unidentified. The CDR3 contains 15 residues. V lost 8 bases, J lost 2 bases, and 9 bases stayed unmatched. A second PCR, run for roughly 6 to 11 cycles, used a sample-barcoded 5' primer plus a J-beta primer mix. TCRdb used MiXCR to reprocess the 5' RACE reads, holding one entry per CDR3 protein. The table has about 1.8 million distinct CDR3 sequences, roughly 50% seen once. The sequence was obtained from a middle-aged woman in good health. The specimen sequenced was blood. The chain couples TRBV12-3 or TRBV12-4 to TRBJ2-7; 10 bases align to TRBD2. In DNA, the CDR3 is TGTGCCAGCTCGATCAGCGGGGGGGAAACCTACGAGCAGTACTTC. Its translation: CASSISGGETYEQYF.